The 24 T cell receptor beta chains presented below share a single source sample, sequenced in a study of a mutant IDH1 vaccine in newly diagnosed glioma. Method: immunoSEQ multiplex PCR; TCRdb's copy keeps in-frame clones and lacks some. Here the sample spans approximately 70,000 clones, just over 85% being singletons. As for time point: baseline, week 1 (first vaccination visit). The treatment here: pre-vaccination baseline after standard-of-care therapy. This material consisted of PBMCs, taken from a glioma patient treated with radiotherapy, temozolomide or both. The receptors shown here come from a man younger than 45 with glioma.

In DNA, the CDR3 is TGTGCCAGCAGTTTCCGGCAGGATGCCAACTATGGCTACACCTTC. The encoded protein is CASSFRQDANYGYTF. The V gene is TRBV28, the J gene TRBJ1-2, with D uncertain. The CDR3 totals 15 residues. The germline V gene has CDR1 MDHEN and CDR2 SYDVKM. The V and J ends lost 3 bases and 2 bases respectively, with 13 bases between them.

A single count supports this clone. The chain recombines TRBV14 with TRBJ2-7, with D maybe TRBD1 (6 bases). The germline V gene has CDR1 SGHDN and CDR2 FVKESK. This CDR3 is built from 15 residues. With 2 bases removed from V and 0 bases from J, the gap between germline ends came to 11 bases. Written as DNA, the CDR3 is TGTGCCAGCAGCCAACCCTCGACAGGCTCCTACGAGCAGTACTTC. Translated, it gives CASSQPSTGSYEQYF. The full variable domain, rest sourced from reference TRBV14 and TRBJ2-7, is EAGVTQFPSHSVIEKGQTVTLRCDPISGHDNLYWYRRVMGKEIKFLLHFVKESKQDESGMPNNRFLAERTGGTYSTLKVQPAELEDSGVYFCASSQPSTGSYEQYFGPGTRLTVT.

This sequence joins TRBV19 and TRBJ2-5; 9 positions match TRBD2. Looked up from germline, CDR1 is LNHDA and CDR2 is SQIVND (reference sequence). J lost 1 base, V lost 5 bases, and 5 bases had no gene match. The CDR3 runs 15 residues. The CDR3 loop reads CASSLRTSAQETQYF. CDR3 nucleotides: TGTGCCAGTAGTCTTAGGACTAGCGCCCAAGAGACCCAGTACTTC.

Regarding this clone: The same CDR3 can be traced to other DNA sequences in this sample. The rearrangement joins TRBV4-1 to TRBJ1-1, with 7 positions matching TRBD1. From germline, CDR1 is MGHRA and CDR2 YSYEKL. The V segment lost 0 bases and the J segment 3 bases; nucleotides outside the gene matches: 4. CDR3 length equals 15 residues. The CDR3 sequence is CASSQDIQGYTEAFF. DNA for the CDR3: TGCGCCAGCAGCCAAGATATACAGGGGTACACTGAAGCTTTCTTT.

The genes are TRBV11-3 and TRBJ1-6; D gene unclear. This CDR3 region has 13 residues. V was clipped by 3 bases and J by 5 bases, with 5 bases between them. Germline CDR1 reads SGHNT; CDR2 reads YENEEA. The DNA of the CDR3 is TGTGCCAGCAGCTTCAGTAATAATTCACCCCTCCACTTT. As protein: CASSFSNNSPLHF.

V usage is TRBV6-5 and J usage is TRBJ1-1, with D unresolved. This CDR3 spans 14 amino acids. Germline assignment: CDR1 MNHEY and CDR2 SVGAGI. V was clipped by 2 bases and J by 4 bases, with 11 bases between them. This chain's CDR3 is CASSYAGLPTEAFF. The CDR3 DNA is TGTGCCAGCAGTTACGCAGGACTGCCCACTGAAGCTTTCTTT.

CDR3 nucleotides: TGTGCCAGCAGCCTAGCTGGGACGGTCGACAATGGCTACACCTTC. It translates to CASSLAGTVDNGYTF. The chain recombines TRBV5-4 with TRBJ1-2; D possibly corresponds to TRBD1 (5 bases). The CDR3 length is 15 residues. Per germline, CDR1 SGHNT and CDR2 YYREEE (reference sequence). V was shortened by 4 bases and J by 6 bases, with 19 bases between the two germline ends.

This chain joins TRBV4-2 and TRBJ1-5, with D perhaps matching TRBD1 (6 bases). The CDR3 contains 14 residues. Germline CDR1 and CDR2: LGHNA and YNFKEQ. V lost 5 bases and J 3 bases, leaving 11 bases between the germline ends. CDR3 amino acids: CASSITGYNQPQHF. The CDR3 bases are TGTGCCAGCAGCATTACAGGGTACAATCAGCCCCAGCATTTT.

This sequence joins TRBV7-6 and TRBJ2-2; unclear D gene. There are 15 residues in the CDR3. The V end was cut by 7 bases, the J end by 1 base, with 13 bases between. Germline CDR1 reads SGHVS; CDR2 reads FNYEAQ. The CDR3 region has the DNA TGTGCCAGCACCCCCGTCCCAGTGAACACCGGGGAGCTGTTTTTT. Protein sequence: CASTPVPVNTGELFF. The whole variable domain, filled in from reference TRBV7-6 and TRBJ2-2, reads GAGVSQSPRYKVTKRGQDVALRCDPISGHVSLYWYRQALGQGPEFLTYFNYEAQQDKSGLPNDRFSAERPEGSISTLTIQRTEQRDSAMYRCASTPVPVNTGELFFGEGSRLTVL.

The V gene is TRBV6-6, the J gene TRBJ1-5; maybe TRBD1 (6 bases). V dropped 2 bases and J dropped 5 bases, with 16 bases sitting between them. This CDR3 spans 16 amino acids. Germline CDR1 MNHNY, CDR2 SVGAGI (reference sequence). This chain's CDR3 is CASSYVVGTLDQPQHF. CDR3 DNA sequence: TGTGCCAGCAGTTACGTGGTAGGGACATTGGATCAGCCCCAGCATTTT.

V and J are TRBV5-4 and TRBJ2-3; 7 bases agree with TRBD2. V dropped 4 bases and J dropped 4; count of bases not matched to a gene: 12. Per germline, CDR1 SGHNT and CDR2 YYREEE (reference sequence). The CDR3 runs to 16 residues. In DNA form, the CDR3 reads TGTGCCAGCAGCCTTGCGGTGGGCGGGGGATCAGATACGCAGTATTTT. It specifies CASSLAVGGGSDTQYF.

The chain joins TRBV27 to TRBJ1-6; D unclear. This CDR3 spans 12 amino acids. Trimming took 6 bases from V and 2 from J, leaving 2 bases between them. Germline CDR1 is MNHEY and CDR2 is SMNVEV (reference sequence). For the CDR3, the DNA is TGTGCCAGCAGGCCCTATAATTCACCCCTCCACTTT. It is translated as CASRPYNSPLHF.

As regards this clone: Other DNA sequences of this sample code for an identical CDR3. The chain couples TRBV18 to TRBJ1-1; D is unresolved. Trimming pared 0 bases from V and 2 bases from J, leaving 4 bases between. Per the germline V gene, CDR1 is KGHSH and CDR2 is LQKENI. CDR3 length: 13 residues. The CDR3 loop reads CASSPPVNTEAFF. Written as DNA, the CDR3 is TGTGCCAGCTCACCACCGGTCAACACTGAAGCTTTCTTT.

This clone was detected a few times. The genes are TRBV10-1 and TRBJ2-7; D not resolved. The CDR3 consists of 11 residues. The V end lost 3 bases, the J end lost 0 bases, and 0 bases lay between the germline ends. Germline V gene lookup returns CDR1 WNHNN and CDR2 SYGVQD (reference sequence). This chain's CDR3 is CASSDSYEQYF. The CDR3 region has the DNA TGCGCCAGCAGTGACTCCTACGAGCAGTACTTC.

This rearrangement joins TRBV19 to TRBJ1-2, with 8 bases fitting TRBD1. V was clipped by 6 bases and J by 6 bases; unmatched bases: 3. The CDR3 is 12 amino acids. The germline gives CDR1 LNHDA, CDR2 SQIVND (reference sequence). As DNA, the CDR3 is TGTGCCAGTAGGACAGGGGCACATGGCTACACCTTC. Amino acids: CASRTGAHGYTF.

The chain recombines TRBV6-4 with TRBJ2-1, with D possibly TRBD2 on 5 matching bases. The germline gives CDR1 MRHNA, CDR2 SNTAGT. The CDR3 consists of 13 residues. V dropped 2 bases and J dropped 8 bases, with 10 bases sitting between them. The CDR3 DNA is TGTGCCAGCAGTGACCGGTCCGGGGATGAGCAGTTCTTC. Translating gives CASSDRSGDEQFF.

This clone was found a few times. V is TRBV6-1 and J is TRBJ1-1; D ambiguous. Per germline, CDR1 MNHNS and CDR2 SASEGT. This CDR3 is built from 13 residues. V lost 7 bases and J lost 3, with 12 bases in between. Here the CDR3 DNA reads TGTGCCAGCAATATCAAGGGAGACACTGAAGCTTTCTTT. Its translation: CASNIKGDTEAFF.

This clone was seen a handful of times. The J gene is TRBJ1-5, the V gene TRBV2, with unresolved D. The V end was cut by 7 bases, the J end by 0 bases, with 10 bases between. Per germline, CDR1 SNHLY and CDR2 FYNNEI. The CDR3 contains 14 residues. The CDR3 here is CASNGAFSNQPQHF. The CDR3 DNA reads as TGTGCCAGCAATGGAGCGTTTAGCAATCAGCCCCAGCATTTT.

The rearrangement links TRBV7-9 to TRBJ1-1, with D perhaps TRBD1 (5 bases). This CDR3 has 14 residues. Trimming shortened V by 1 base and J by 6 bases, and 12 bases separated the two germline ends. Per the germline V gene, CDR1 is SEHNR and CDR2 is FQNEAQ (reference sequence). The CDR3, as DNA: TGTGCCAGCAGCTTAGTCCAGGGAACCGCTGAAGCTTTCTTT. This encodes CASSLVQGTAEAFF.

The V call is TRBV19, the J call TRBJ2-4, with D uncertain. This CDR3 contains 16 residues. Trimming left V 5 bases short and J 4 bases short, with 18 bases between. Germline assignment: CDR1 LNHDA and CDR2 SQIVND (reference sequence). The DNA of the CDR3 is TGTGCCAGTAGTGGACGGATAGAGCCCTATAAAAACATTCAGTACTTC. Protein: CASSGRIEPYKNIQYF.

The V and J genes are TRBV30 and TRBJ1-1; 8 nucleotides line up with TRBD1. Trimming took 3 bases from V and 0 from J; bases not matched to a gene: 12. The CDR3 runs 17 residues. Germline values: CDR1 GTSNPN, CDR2 SVGIG (reference sequence). The CDR3 here is CAWRIQGVRAVNTEAFF. The DNA of the CDR3 is TGTGCCTGGAGGATACAGGGGGTGAGAGCAGTGAACACTGAAGCTTTCTTT.

The rearrangement joins TRBV6-6 to TRBJ2-5, with TRBD1 matching 7 bases. The CDR3 contains 15 residues. Germline loops: CDR1 MNHNY, CDR2 SVGAGI (reference sequence). Trimming cost V 2 bases and J 4 bases; bases outside gene matches: 7. The CDR3 spells CASSYPDRASETQYF. The CDR3 nucleotides are TGTGCCAGCAGTTACCCCGACAGGGCGTCAGAGACCCAGTACTTC.

The J gene is TRBJ1-2, the V gene TRBV2; D is unresolved. The CDR3 is 15 amino acids. Per germline, CDR1 SNHLY and CDR2 FYNNEI. V gave up 6 bases and J gave up 1 base, with 15 bases separating them. The CDR3 region has the DNA TGTGCCAGCAGGACCAGTCTGAGAAGTAACTATGGCTACACCTTC. This encodes CASRTSLRSNYGYTF.

This clone was found once. The CDR3 is CASRPSGGAPDTQYF. In DNA, the CDR3 is TGCGCCAGCAGGCCTAGCGGGGGGGCCCCAGATACGCAGTATTTT. The rearrangement joins TRBV4-1 to TRBJ2-3, with TRBD2 identical over 12 bases. V shed 6 bases, J shed 4 bases, and the junction held 5 bases outside the gene matches. The germline gives CDR1 MGHRA, CDR2 YSYEKL. The CDR3 is 15 residues long.